The 11 T cell receptor beta chains listed next were all sequenced from one sample in a study of T-cell reconstitution after alpha-beta-depleted transplantation in children listed by TCRdb under 2016. The method was PCR. The sequencer was an Illumina HiSeq 2500. To normalize quantification of the TCRbeta repertoire, the TCR libraries were built with molecular barcoding that relied on unique molecular identifiers. TCRdb applied fastp at Q25 and MiXCR to the public reads, then kept only in-frame beta chains. Every entry covers one CDR3 protein and lists the most common genes and DNA from its rows. The sample has roughly 670,000 distinct CDR3 sequences on record, roughly 14% of them singletons. The ten largest account for about 0.77% of the sample. What this sample's treatment or condition label stands for: allogeneic hematopoietic cell transplantation with graft depleted of TCRalphabeta T cells and CD19 B cells.

This specimen was PBMCs, taken before TCRalphabeta/CD19-depleted stem cell transplant. All receptors derive from a girl under 10 years old with congenital amegakaryocytic thrombocytopenia, due to receive a stem cell transplant.

The chain uses TRBV3-1 and TRBJ2-3, with 7 bases fitting TRBD2. The CDR3 is made up of 19 amino acids. Germline V lookup: CDR1 LGHDT, CDR2 YNNKEL (reference sequence). The trim removed 8 bases at V and 8 bases at J, leaving 28 bases unmatched. DNA of the CDR3: TGTGCCAGCTGTTTCAAGACTAGCTTTTTCGATGACTTGGGGTGTACGCAGTATTTT. Its protein product is CASCFKTSFFDDLGCTQYF.

This clonotype showed up just a few times. The chain recombines TRBV2 with TRBJ2-7, with 9 bases lining up with TRBD2. Trimming took 9 bases from V and 5 from J; bases not matched to a gene: 8. Germline CDR1 SNHLY, CDR2 FYNNEI. The CDR3 sequence is 13 residues long. In nucleotides, the CDR3 is TGTGCCAGAAAGGATAGCGGGAGTAACGAGCAGTACTTC. Encoded protein: CARKDSGSNEQYF.

In this sample, this clonotype turned up many times. This chain connects TRBV5-1 to TRBJ2-1, with 11 bases matching TRBD2. CDR1 is SGHRS, CDR2 YFSETQ, per germline. J was trimmed by 6 bases and V by 0 bases; bases with no gene match: 11. The CDR3 runs to 18 residues. As DNA, the CDR3 is TGCGCCAGCAGCTTGGCCGGTCATAGCGGGAGGGCCCTCAATGAGCAGTTCTTC. This translates into CASSLAGHSGRALNEQFF. The full variable domain, with the rest looked up from reference TRBV5-1 and TRBJ2-1, is KAGVTQTPRYLIKTRGQQVTLSCSPISGHRSVSWYQQTPGQGLQFLFEYFSETQRNKGNFPGRFSGRQFSNSRSEMNVSTLELGDSALYLCASSLAGHSGRALNEQFFGPGTRLTVL.

This clonotype was seen a few times. V is TRBV5-1 and J is TRBJ2-3; D perhaps matches TRBD2 (5 bases). CDR3 size: 15 residues. Germline V lookup: CDR1 SGHRS, CDR2 YFSETQ. V was trimmed by 0 bases and J by 3 bases, leaving 11 bases between them. The CDR3 loop reads CASSLELRATDTQYF. The CDR3 nucleotides read TGCGCCAGCAGCTTGGAGCTGCGGGCTACAGATACGCAGTATTTT.

The chain uses TRBV27 and TRBJ2-2; tentative D call: TRBD2 (5 bases). The CDR3 spans 12 residues. V gave up 9 bases and J gave up 3 bases, with 8 bases separating them. Germline V gene lookup returns CDR1 MNHEY and CDR2 SMNVEV (reference sequence). CDR3 DNA: TGTGCCAGTAAGCGGTACACCGGGGAGCTGTTTTTT. This codes for CASKRYTGELFF.

This clonotype was observed a few times. This CDR3 is CASSEGQNEQFF. The CDR3 nucleotides read TGTGCCAGCTCAGAGGGACAGAATGAGCAGTTCTTC. The genes are TRBV18 and TRBJ2-1; 7 bases match TRBD1. CDR1 is KGHSH, CDR2 LQKENI, per germline. The CDR3 sequence is 12 residues long. The V segment lost 5 bases and the J segment 7 bases; nucleotides outside the gene matches: 2.

This clonotype was observed at least ten times. The chain links TRBV20-1 to TRBJ2-7, with D possibly called TRBD1 or TRBD2 (5 bases each). V dropped 0 bases and J dropped 4 bases, with 19 bases sitting between them. CDR3 size: 16 residues. Germline V gives CDR1 DFQATT, CDR2 SNEGSKA (reference sequence). CDR3 in amino acids: CSARDALRDPRYEQYF. The CDR3 DNA reads as TGCAGTGCTAGAGACGCCCTCCGGGACCCCCGTTACGAGCAGTACTTC.

This clonotype was counted many times. The V and J genes are TRBV6-6 and TRBJ2-7, with D tentatively TRBD2 (6 bases). The CDR3 consists of 11 residues. The V end lost 2 bases, the J end lost 7 bases, and 6 bases lay between the germline ends. Looked up from germline, CDR1 is MNHNY and CDR2 is SVGAGI (reference sequence). This CDR3 reads CASSYAGEQYF. CDR3 sequence (DNA): TGTGCCAGCAGTTACGCGGGGGAGCAGTACTTC.

The gene calls are TRBV7-8 and TRBJ2-3, with D unresolved. This CDR3 comprises 15 residues. Trimming cost V 1 base and J 2 bases, with 10 bases left between them. Per the germline V gene, CDR1 is SGHVS and CDR2 is FQNEAQ. CDR3 region: CASSLGPYPTDTQYF. CDR3 sequence (DNA): TGTGCCAGCAGCTTAGGACCGTACCCCACAGATACGCAGTATTTT.

This clonotype came up many times. The chain combines TRBV29-1 with TRBJ2-7; 7 bases map to TRBD1. Germline lookup yields CDR1 SQVTM and CDR2 ANQGSEA. With V trimmed by 5 bases and J by 1 base, 2 bases remained unmatched. The CDR3 runs 12 residues. CDR3 loop: CSVSTGSYEQYF. CDR3 nucleotide sequence: TGCAGCGTTTCGACAGGGTCCTACGAGCAGTACTTC.

Notes on this clonotype: This clone may be a read error of a much larger clone one base away. The chain recombines TRBV29-1 with TRBJ1-1, with TRBD1 as a possible D gene (5 bases). The length of the CDR3 is 17 residues. Germline V gene data show CDR1 as SQVTM and CDR2 as ANQGSEA. CDR3 sequence: CSVEDPRGVGSNTEASF. DNA for the CDR3: TGCAGCGTTGAAGATCCGAGGGGAGTGGGATCGAACACTGAAGCTTCCTTT.